This note documents a single T cell receptor (beta chain) sequence. This could be a read error, since a much larger clone is one nucleotide away. The data are from a study of blood T cells in healthy people across ages. Next came a second PCR, run for about 7 to 12 cycles, which used a sample-barcoded 5' primer along with a J-beta primer mix. TCRdb re-called the 5' RACE reads through MiXCR, storing one row per CDR3 protein. Seen here are 1,100,000 or so distinct CDR3 sequences, under 45% observed once, and the top ten hold 18%. Germline values: CDR1 SGHRS, CDR2 YFSETQ. CDR3 length: 14 amino acids. Trimming took 4 bases from V and 13 from J; bases not matched to a gene: 14.

The receptor was isolated from a woman aged 55-70 years in good health. This chain connects TRBV5-1 to TRBJ2-5; 9 nucleotides align to TRBD2. Input material: blood. In nucleotides, the CDR3 is TGCGCCAGCAGCCCTAGCGGGACAATCAACGAGCGGTACTTC. The encoded protein is CASSPSGTINERYF.